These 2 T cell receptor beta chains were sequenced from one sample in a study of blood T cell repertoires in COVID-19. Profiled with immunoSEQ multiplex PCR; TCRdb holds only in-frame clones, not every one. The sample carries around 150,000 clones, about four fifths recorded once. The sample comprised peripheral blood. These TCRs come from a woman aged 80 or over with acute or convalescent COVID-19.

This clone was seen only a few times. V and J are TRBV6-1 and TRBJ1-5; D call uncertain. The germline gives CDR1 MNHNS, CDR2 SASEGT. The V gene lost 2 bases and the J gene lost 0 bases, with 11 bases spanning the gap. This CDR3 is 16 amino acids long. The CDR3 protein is CASSESTAYSNQPQHF. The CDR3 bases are TGTGCCAGCAGTGAATCAACAGCATATAGCAATCAGCCCCAGCATTTT.

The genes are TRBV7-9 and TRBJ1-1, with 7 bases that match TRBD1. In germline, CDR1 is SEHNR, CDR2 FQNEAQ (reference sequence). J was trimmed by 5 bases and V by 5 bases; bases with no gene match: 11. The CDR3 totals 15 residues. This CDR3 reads CASSPRGGLGTEAFF. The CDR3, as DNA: TGTGCCAGCAGCCCCAGAGGGGGCTTGGGGACTGAAGCTTTCTTT.